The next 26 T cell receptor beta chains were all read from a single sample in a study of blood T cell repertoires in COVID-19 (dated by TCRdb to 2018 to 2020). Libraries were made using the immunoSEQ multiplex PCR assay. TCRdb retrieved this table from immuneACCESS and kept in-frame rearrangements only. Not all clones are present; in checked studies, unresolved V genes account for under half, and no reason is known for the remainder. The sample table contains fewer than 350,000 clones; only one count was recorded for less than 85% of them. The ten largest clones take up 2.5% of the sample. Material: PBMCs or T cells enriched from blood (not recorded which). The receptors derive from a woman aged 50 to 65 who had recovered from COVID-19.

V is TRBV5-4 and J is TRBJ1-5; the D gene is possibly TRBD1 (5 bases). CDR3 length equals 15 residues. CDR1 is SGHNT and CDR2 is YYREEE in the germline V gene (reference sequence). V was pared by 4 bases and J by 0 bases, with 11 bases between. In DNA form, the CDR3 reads TGTGCCAGCAGCCTTCAGGGATATAGCAATCAGCCCCAGCATTTT. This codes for CASSLQGYSNQPQHF. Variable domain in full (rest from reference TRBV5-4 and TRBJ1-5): ETGVTQSPTHLIKTRGQQVTLRCSSQSGHNTVSWYQQALGQGPQFIFQYYREEENGRGNFPPRFSGLQFPNYSSELNVNALELDDSALYLCASSLQGYSNQPQHFGDGTRLSIL.

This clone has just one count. CDR3 coding DNA: TGTGCCAGCAGTCTACTTCGGTCGGCTAATGAAAAACTGTTTTTT. As protein: CASSLLRSANEKLFF. V is TRBV28 and J is TRBJ1-4; D is unresolved. V dropped 5 bases and J dropped 3 bases, with 13 bases sitting between them. This CDR3 contains 15 residues. CDR1 and CDR2 from the germline V gene are MDHEN and SYDVKM.

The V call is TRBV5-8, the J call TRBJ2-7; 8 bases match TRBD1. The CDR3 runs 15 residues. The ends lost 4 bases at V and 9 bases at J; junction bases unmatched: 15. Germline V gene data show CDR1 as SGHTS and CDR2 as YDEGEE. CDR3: CASSGTGTGGQRQYF. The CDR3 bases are TGTGCCAGCAGCGGTACCGGGACAGGAGGTCAACGGCAGTACTTC. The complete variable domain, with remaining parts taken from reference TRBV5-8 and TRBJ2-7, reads EAGVTQSPTHLIKTRGQQATLRCSPISGHTSVYWYQQALGLGLQFLLWYDEGEERNRGNFPPRFSGRQFPNYSSELNVNALELEDSALYLCASSGTGTGGQRQYFGPGTRLTVT.

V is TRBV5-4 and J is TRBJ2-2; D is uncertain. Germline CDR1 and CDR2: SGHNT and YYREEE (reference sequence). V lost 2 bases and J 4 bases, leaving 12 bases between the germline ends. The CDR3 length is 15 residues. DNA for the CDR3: TGTGCCAGCAGCTTTGGAGAGCGCCTCACCGGGGAGCTGTTTTTT. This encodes CASSFGERLTGELFF.

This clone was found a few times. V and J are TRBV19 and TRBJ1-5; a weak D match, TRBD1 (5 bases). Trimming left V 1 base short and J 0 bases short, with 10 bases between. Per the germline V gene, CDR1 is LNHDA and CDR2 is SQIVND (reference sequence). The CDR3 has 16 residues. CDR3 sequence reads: CASSIGGQTSNQPQHF. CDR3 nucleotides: TGTGCCAGTAGTATAGGAGGACAAACTAGCAATCAGCCCCAGCATTTT.

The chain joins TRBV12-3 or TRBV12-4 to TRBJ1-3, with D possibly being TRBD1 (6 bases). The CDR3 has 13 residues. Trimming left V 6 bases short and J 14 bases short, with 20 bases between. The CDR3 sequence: CASRSTGSLGLYF. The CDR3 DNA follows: TGTGCCAGCAGGTCTACAGGGAGTCTAGGGCTATATTTT.

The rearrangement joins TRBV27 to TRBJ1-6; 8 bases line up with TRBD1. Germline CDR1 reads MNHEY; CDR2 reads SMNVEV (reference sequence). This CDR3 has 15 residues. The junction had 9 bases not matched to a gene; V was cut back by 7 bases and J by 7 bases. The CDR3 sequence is CASMEGDRSNSPLHF. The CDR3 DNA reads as TGTGCCAGCATGGAGGGGGACAGGTCCAATTCACCCCTCCACTTT.

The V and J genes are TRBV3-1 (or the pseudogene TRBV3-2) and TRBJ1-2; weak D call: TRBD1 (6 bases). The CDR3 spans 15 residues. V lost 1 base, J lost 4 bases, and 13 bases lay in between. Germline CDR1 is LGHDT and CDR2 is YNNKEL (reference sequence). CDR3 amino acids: CASSQGGGAGYGYTF. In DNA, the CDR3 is TGTGCCAGCAGCCAAGGCGGGGGGGCGGGCTATGGCTACACCTTC.

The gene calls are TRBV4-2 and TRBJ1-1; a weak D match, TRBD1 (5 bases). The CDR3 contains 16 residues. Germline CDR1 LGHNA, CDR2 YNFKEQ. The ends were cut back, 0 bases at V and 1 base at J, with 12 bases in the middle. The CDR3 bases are TGTGCCAGCAGCCAAGAAGGGTACGGGGGGAACACTGAAGCTTTCTTT. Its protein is CASSQEGYGGNTEAFF.

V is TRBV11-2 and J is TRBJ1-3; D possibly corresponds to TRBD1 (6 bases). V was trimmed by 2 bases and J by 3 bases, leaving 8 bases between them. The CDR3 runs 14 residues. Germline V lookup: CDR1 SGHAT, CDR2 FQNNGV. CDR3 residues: CASSLSGVGNTIYF. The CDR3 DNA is TGTGCCAGCAGCTTATCAGGGGTTGGAAACACCATATATTTT.

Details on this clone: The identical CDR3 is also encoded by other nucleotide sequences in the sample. CDR3 loop: CASSPGLNEKLFF. Written as DNA, the CDR3 is TGTGCCAGCTCACCGGGGCTTAATGAAAAACTGTTTTTT. The V and J genes are TRBV18 and TRBJ1-4, with D perhaps TRBD1 (5 bases). This CDR3 contains 13 residues. Deletions cut 3 bases from V and 4 bases from J, with 6 bases between. Germline V gene lookup returns CDR1 KGHSH and CDR2 LQKENI.

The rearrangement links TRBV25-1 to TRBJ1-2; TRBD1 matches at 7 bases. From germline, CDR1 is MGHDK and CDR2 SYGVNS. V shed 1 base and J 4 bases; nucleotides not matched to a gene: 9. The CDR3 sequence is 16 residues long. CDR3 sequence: CASSEFGGQVSYGYTF. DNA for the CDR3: TGTGCCAGCAGTGAATTCGGAGGACAGGTTAGCTATGGCTACACCTTC.

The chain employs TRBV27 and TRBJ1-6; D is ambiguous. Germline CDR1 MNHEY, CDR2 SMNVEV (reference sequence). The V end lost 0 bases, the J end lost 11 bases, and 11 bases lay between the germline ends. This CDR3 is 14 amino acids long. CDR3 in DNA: TGTGCCAGCAGTTTATCGTGGTCAGTTCCACCCCTCCACTTT. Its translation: CASSLSWSVPPLHF.

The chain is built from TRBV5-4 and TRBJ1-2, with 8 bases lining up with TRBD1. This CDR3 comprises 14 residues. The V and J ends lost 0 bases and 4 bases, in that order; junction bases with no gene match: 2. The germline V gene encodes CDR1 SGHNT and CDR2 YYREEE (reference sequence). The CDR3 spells CASSLGDRGYGYTF. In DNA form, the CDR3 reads TGTGCCAGCAGCTTGGGAGACAGGGGCTATGGCTACACCTTC.

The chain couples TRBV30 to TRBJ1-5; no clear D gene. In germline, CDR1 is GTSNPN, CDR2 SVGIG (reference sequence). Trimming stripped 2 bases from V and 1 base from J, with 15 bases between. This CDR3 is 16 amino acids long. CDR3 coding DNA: TGTGCCTGGAGTTACATGAATTCTGTCAGCAATCAGCCCCAGCATTTT. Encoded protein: CAWSYMNSVSNQPQHF.

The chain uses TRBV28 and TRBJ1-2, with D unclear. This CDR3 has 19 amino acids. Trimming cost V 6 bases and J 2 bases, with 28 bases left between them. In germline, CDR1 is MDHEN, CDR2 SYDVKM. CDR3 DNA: TGTGCCAGCAGGGGGATCTCAGCGGGAGAGTCGAAAATGAACTATGGCTACACCTTC. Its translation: CASRGISAGESKMNYGYTF.

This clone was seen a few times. The CDR3 nucleotides read TGTGCCAGCAGCGTCGACAGGGGCGCCGGTCCAGATACGCAGTATTTT. The encoded protein is CASSVDRGAGPDTQYF. V and J are TRBV9 and TRBJ2-3; 8 nucleotides match TRBD1. The ends lost 2 bases at V and 4 bases at J; junction bases unmatched: 9. This CDR3 has 16 amino acids. Germline CDR1 is SGDLS and CDR2 is YYNGEE. Full variable domain (outside the CDR3, taken from reference TRBV9 and TRBJ2-3): DSGVTQTPKHLITATGQRVTLRCSPRSGDLSVYWYQQSLDQGLQFLIQYYNGEERAKGNILERFSAQQFPDLHSELNLSSLELGDSALYFCASSVDRGAGPDTQYFGPGTRLTVL.

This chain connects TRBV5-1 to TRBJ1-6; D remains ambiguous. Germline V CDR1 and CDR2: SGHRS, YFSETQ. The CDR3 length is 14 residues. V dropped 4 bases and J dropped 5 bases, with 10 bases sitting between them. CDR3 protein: CASSQEPHNSPLHF. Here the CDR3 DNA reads TGCGCCAGCAGCCAGGAACCTCATAATTCACCCCTCCACTTT. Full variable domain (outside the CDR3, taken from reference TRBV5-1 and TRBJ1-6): KAGVTQTPRYLIKTRGQQVTLSCSPISGHRSVSWYQQTPGQGLQFLFEYFSETQRNKGNFPGRFSGRQFSNSRSEMNVSTLELGDSALYLCASSQEPHNSPLHFGNGTRLTVT.

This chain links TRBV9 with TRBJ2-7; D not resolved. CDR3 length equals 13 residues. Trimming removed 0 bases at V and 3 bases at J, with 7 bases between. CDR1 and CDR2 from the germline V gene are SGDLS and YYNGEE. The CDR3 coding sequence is TGTGCCAGCAGCGTAGACACCCGCTACGAGCAGTACTTC. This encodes CASSVDTRYEQYF. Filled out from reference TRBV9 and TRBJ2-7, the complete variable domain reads DSGVTQTPKHLITATGQRVTLRCSPRSGDLSVYWYQQSLDQGLQFLIQYYNGEERAKGNILERFSAQQFPDLHSELNLSSLELGDSALYFCASSVDTRYEQYFGPGTRLTVT.

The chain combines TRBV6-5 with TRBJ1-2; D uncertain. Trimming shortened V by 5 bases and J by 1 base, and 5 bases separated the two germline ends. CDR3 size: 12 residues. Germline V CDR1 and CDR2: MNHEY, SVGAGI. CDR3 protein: CASSTYNYGYTF. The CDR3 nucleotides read TGTGCCAGCAGTACTTATAACTATGGCTACACCTTC.

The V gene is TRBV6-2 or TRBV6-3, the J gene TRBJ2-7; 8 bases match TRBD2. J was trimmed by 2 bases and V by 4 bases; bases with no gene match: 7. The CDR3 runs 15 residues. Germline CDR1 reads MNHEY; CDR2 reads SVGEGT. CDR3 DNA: TGTGCCAGCAGTTTGGCGGGGGGTACCACCTACGAGCAGTACTTC. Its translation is CASSLAGGTTYEQYF.

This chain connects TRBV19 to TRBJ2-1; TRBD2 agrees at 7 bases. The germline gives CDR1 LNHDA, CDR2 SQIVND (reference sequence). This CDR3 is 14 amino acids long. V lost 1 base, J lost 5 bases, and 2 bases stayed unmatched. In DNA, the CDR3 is TGTGCCAGTAGTATAGCGGGGGGAGACAATGAGCAGTTCTTC. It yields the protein CASSIAGGDNEQFF.

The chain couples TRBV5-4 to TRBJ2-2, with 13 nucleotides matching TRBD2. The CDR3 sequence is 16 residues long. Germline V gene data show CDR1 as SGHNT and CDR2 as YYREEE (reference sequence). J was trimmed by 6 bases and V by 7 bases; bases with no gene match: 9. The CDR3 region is CASFPLAGGSAGELFF. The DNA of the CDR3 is TGTGCCAGCTTCCCACTAGCGGGGGGGTCGGCCGGGGAGCTGTTTTTT.

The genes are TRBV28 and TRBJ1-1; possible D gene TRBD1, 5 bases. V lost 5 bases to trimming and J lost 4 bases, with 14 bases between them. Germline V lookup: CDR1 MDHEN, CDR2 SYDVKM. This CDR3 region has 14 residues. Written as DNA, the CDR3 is TGTGCCAGCAGTACTCCAGCGGGGGGCACTGAAGCTTTCTTT. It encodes CASSTPAGGTEAFF.

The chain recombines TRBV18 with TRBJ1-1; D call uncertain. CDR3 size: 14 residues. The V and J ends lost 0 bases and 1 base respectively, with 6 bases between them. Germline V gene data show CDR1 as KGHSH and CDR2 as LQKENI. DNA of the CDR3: TGTGCCAGCTCACCACCGTGGCAGAACACTGAAGCTTTCTTT. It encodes CASSPPWQNTEAFF.

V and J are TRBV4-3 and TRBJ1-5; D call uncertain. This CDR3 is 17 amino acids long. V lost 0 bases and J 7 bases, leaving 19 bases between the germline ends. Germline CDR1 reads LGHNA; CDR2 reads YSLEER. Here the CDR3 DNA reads TGCGCCAGCAGCCAAGATTTATTGCAGGATTCTTACCAGCCCCAGCATTTT. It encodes CASSQDLLQDSYQPQHF.